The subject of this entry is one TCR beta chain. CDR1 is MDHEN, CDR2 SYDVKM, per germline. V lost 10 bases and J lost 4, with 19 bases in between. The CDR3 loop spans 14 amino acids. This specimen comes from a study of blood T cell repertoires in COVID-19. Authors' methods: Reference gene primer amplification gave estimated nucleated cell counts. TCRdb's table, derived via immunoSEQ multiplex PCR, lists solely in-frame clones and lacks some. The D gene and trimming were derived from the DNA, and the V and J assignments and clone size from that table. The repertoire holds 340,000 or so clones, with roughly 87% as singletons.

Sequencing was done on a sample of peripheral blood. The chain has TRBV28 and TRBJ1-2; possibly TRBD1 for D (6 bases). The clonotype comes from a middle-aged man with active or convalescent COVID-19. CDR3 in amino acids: CATLTGTRSYGYTF. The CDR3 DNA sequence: TGTGCCACCTTAACCGGGACACGAAGCTATGGCTACACCTTC.